This TCR beta chain was identified in a study of control samples from healthy donors and cancer patients. The CDR3 totals 15 residues. V shed 2 bases and J 6 bases; nucleotides not matched to a gene: 6. Germline V gene sequence: CDR1 SGHDT, CDR2 YYEEEE. Profiled with immunoSEQ multiplex PCR; TCRdb holds only in-frame clones, not every one. The sample includes roughly 220,000 clones, 85% to 95% of them seen just once. The sequenced sample was blood. The rearrangement links TRBV5-6 to TRBJ1-5; 9 bases are a match to TRBD1. The receptor's source is a man aged 45-60 years in good health. The CDR3 nucleotides are TGTGCCAGCAGCTTACGACAGGGGGGGGGTCAGCCCCAGCATTTT. Translated, it gives CASSLRQGGGQPQHF.